These 17 T cell receptor beta chains were all obtained from the same sample, sequenced in a study of T cells in Graves' hyperthyroidism and ophthalmopathy. Authors of the study amplified TCR beta CDR3 regions from RNA transcripts. During a first-round RT-PCR of the TCR CDR3, the HTBI primer set was used. TCRdb redid the calling of the multiplex PCR reads with MiXCR, one entry per CDR3 protein. The profile shows 700,000 to 850,000 distinct CDR3 sequences, 35% of them singletons. The source material was blood. The receptor set was obtained from a middle-aged woman with Graves' hyperthyroidism.

The V gene is TRBV20-1, the J gene TRBJ1-2, with 7 nucleotides matching TRBD1. V dropped 2 bases and J dropped 4; count of bases not matched to a gene: 10. The CDR3 consists of 15 residues. Per the germline V gene, CDR1 is DFQATT and CDR2 is SNEGSKA (reference sequence). The CDR3 loop reads CSARKTHRGGYGYTF. CDR3 bases: TGCAGTGCTAGAAAGACCCACAGGGGCGGCTATGGCTACACCTTC.

This clonotype came up many times. V and J are TRBV19 and TRBJ1-1; D remains ambiguous. The CDR3 is 17 amino acids. Trimming shortened V by 4 bases and J by 4 bases, and 22 bases separated the two germline ends. The germline CDR1 and CDR2 sequences are LNHDA and SQIVND (reference sequence). The CDR3 DNA sequence: TGTGCCAGTAGTACTGCACCAACGACGGGTTGGGGCACTGAAGCTTTCTTT. Its translation is CASSTAPTTGWGTEAFF.

This clonotype came up many times. The chain joins TRBV5-1 to TRBJ1-5, with a weak D call TRBD1 (6 bases). The CDR3 loop spans 14 amino acids. The germline V gene encodes CDR1 SGHRS and CDR2 YFSETQ. Trimming stripped 1 base from V and 6 bases from J, with 11 bases between. CDR3 in amino acids: CASSLFAGAQPQHF. For the CDR3, the DNA is TGCGCCAGCAGCTTGTTCGCAGGGGCTCAGCCCCAGCATTTT.

This clonotype showed up many times. This chain connects TRBV7-8 to TRBJ1-2, with 9 bases identical to TRBD1. V was clipped by 6 bases and J by 4 bases; unmatched bases: 9. This CDR3 comprises 15 residues. CDR1 is SGHVS and CDR2 is FQNEAQ in the germline V gene. The CDR3 reads CASSSDRGRFYGYTF. The DNA of the CDR3 is TGTGCCAGCAGTTCGGACAGGGGCCGATTCTATGGCTACACCTTC.

The chain joins TRBV7-2 to TRBJ2-6, with D maybe TRBD2 (5 bases). The CDR3 has 16 amino acids. Germline V gene lookup returns CDR1 SGHTA and CDR2 FQGNSA. V lost 4 bases, J lost 4 bases, and 14 bases lay in between. The CDR3 DNA follows: TGTGCCAGCAGCTCCCCCGGTAGCGCAGGGGCCAACGTCCTGACTTTC. It encodes CASSSPGSAGANVLTF.

With respect to this clonotype: A much larger clone lies one base from this, so it may be a read error. This chain's CDR3 is CTSSENGYTEAFF. The CDR3 DNA follows: TGCACCAGCAGTGAAAACGGGTACACTGAAGCTTTCTTT. The V call is TRBV10-2, the J call TRBJ1-1; D is unresolved. From germline, CDR1 is WSHSY and CDR2 SAAADI. This CDR3 spans 13 amino acids.

J is TRBJ1-4 and V is TRBV7-2; possibly TRBD1 for D (5 bases). This CDR3 comprises 13 residues. Looked up from germline, CDR1 is SGHTA and CDR2 is FQGNSA. V lost 7 bases, J lost 7 bases, and 13 bases lay in between. As DNA, the CDR3 is TGTGCCAGCAACAATCGGGGGGGTGAAAAACTGTTTTTT. Amino acid sequence: CASNNRGGEKLFF.

This clonotype occurred a few times. The chain recombines TRBV4-1 with TRBJ1-2, with unresolved D. V was clipped by 0 bases and J by 4 bases, with 12 bases between them. Per the germline V gene, CDR1 is MGHRA and CDR2 is YSYEKL. This CDR3 is built from 15 residues. The chain's CDR3 is CASSQDQEVRYGYTF. The CDR3 nucleotides read TGCGCCAGCAGCCAAGATCAGGAGGTCCGCTATGGCTACACCTTC.

This clonotype was counted ten times or more. This chain joins TRBV2 and TRBJ2-7, with 9 bases identical to TRBD2. Germline lookup yields CDR1 SNHLY and CDR2 FYNNEI. The CDR3 runs 15 residues. V gave up 1 base and J gave up 2 bases; unmatched junction bases: 3. The CDR3 reads CASSEGLAVAYEQYF. The CDR3 DNA follows: TGTGCCAGCAGTGAAGGACTAGCGGTAGCCTACGAGCAGTACTTC.

This chain connects TRBV4-3 to TRBJ1-1, with unresolved D. V shed 0 bases and J shed 6 bases, with 8 bases lying between them. Germline CDR1 reads LGHNA; CDR2 reads YSLEER. CDR3 length equals 13 residues. In nucleotides, the CDR3 is TGCGCCAGCAGCCAAGAGGGTGGGCCTGAAGCTTTCTTT. It specifies CASSQEGGPEAFF.

This clonotype was detected ten times or more. J is TRBJ1-2 and V is TRBV7-9; 9 bases fit TRBD1. V dropped 4 bases and J dropped 4; count of bases not matched to a gene: 7. Germline-derived CDR1 and CDR2 are SEHNR and FQNEAQ (reference sequence). The CDR3 runs to 15 residues. The CDR3 reads CASSSIQGASYGYTF. Here the CDR3 DNA reads TGTGCCAGCAGCTCGATACAGGGGGCGAGCTATGGCTACACCTTC.

There are many counts of this clonotype. J is TRBJ1-1 and V is TRBV5-1; the D gene is possibly TRBD1 (6 bases). With 4 bases removed from V and 4 bases from J, the gap between germline ends came to 14 bases. The germline CDR1 and CDR2 sequences are SGHRS and YFSETQ. The CDR3 is 14 amino acids. DNA for the CDR3: TGCGCCAGCAGCACGGACAGATTTGGCACTGAAGCTTTCTTT. Protein product: CASSTDRFGTEAFF.

The rearrangement uses TRBV2 and TRBJ1-1; the D is unclear. Germline V CDR1 and CDR2: SNHLY, FYNNEI. V lost 4 bases, J lost 3 bases, and 12 bases lay in between. The CDR3 sequence is 14 residues long. CDR3 nucleotides: TGTGCCAGCAGTGGGTTAGGGCAGGACACTGAAGCTTTCTTT. Translation gives CASSGLGQDTEAFF.

In this sample, this clonotype turned up a few times. The V gene is TRBV20-1, the J gene TRBJ2-2, with no clear D. The CDR3 consists of 15 residues. Germline assignment: CDR1 DFQATT and CDR2 SNEGSKA (reference sequence). Trimming took off 0 bases at V and 3 bases at J, with 11 bases between the two ends. The CDR3 nucleotides read TGCAGTGCTAGAGATGGGGTGAAGTACACCGGGGAGCTGTTTTTT. Amino acids: CSARDGVKYTGELFF.

This sequence joins TRBV15 and TRBJ2-5; 10 nucleotides line up with TRBD1. The CDR3 runs 14 residues. The J segment lost 5 bases and the V segment lost 2 bases, leaving 2 bases of the junction unmatched. Germline assignment: CDR1 LNHNV and CDR2 YYDKDF (reference sequence). CDR3 in DNA: TGTGCCACCAGCAGAAGGACAGGGGGGGAGACCCAGTACTTC. Translation: CATSRRTGGETQYF.

This clonotype appeared many times. This sequence joins TRBV7-9 and TRBJ2-7; D might be TRBD1 (6 bases). The CDR3 has 13 amino acids. Trimming stripped 4 bases from V and 3 bases from J, with 10 bases between. Looked up from germline, CDR1 is SEHNR and CDR2 is FQNEAQ (reference sequence). CDR3 residues: CASSYGQLYEQYF. In DNA form, the CDR3 reads TGTGCCAGCAGCTATGGACAGCTCTACGAGCAGTACTTC.

This chain uses TRBV6-5 with TRBJ1-2; D unclear. Germline lookup yields CDR1 MNHEY and CDR2 SVGAGI. V shed 6 bases and J shed 1 base, with 9 bases lying between them. The CDR3 contains 13 residues. The CDR3 here is CASSDRINYGYTF. Here the CDR3 DNA reads TGTGCCAGCAGCGACCGGATTAACTATGGCTACACCTTC.